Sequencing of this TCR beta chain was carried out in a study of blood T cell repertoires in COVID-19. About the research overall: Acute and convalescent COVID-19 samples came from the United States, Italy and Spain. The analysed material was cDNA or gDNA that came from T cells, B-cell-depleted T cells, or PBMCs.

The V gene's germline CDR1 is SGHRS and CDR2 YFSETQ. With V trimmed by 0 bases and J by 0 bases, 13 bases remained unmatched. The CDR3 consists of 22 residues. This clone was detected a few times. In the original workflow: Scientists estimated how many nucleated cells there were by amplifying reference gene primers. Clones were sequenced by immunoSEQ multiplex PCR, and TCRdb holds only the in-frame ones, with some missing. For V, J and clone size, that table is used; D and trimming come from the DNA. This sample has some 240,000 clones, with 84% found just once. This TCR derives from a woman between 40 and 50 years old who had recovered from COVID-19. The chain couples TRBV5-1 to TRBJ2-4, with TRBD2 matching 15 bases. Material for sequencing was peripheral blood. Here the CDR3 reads CASSLEPLGLAGGILAKNIQYF. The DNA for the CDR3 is TGCGCCAGCAGCTTGGAACCTTTGGGACTAGCGGGGGGAATTCTAGCCAAAAACATTCAGTACTTC.